The sequence of this T cell receptor (beta chain) was determined in a study of T cell changes during pregnancy in multiple sclerosis. From germline, CDR1 is SGHVS and CDR2 FNYEAQ. The CDR3 has 12 residues. After removal of 5 bases from V and 5 bases from J, the junction contained 1 base not matched to a gene. The method was immunoSEQ multiplex PCR; TCRdb's version includes in-frame clones alone and lacks a portion of them. In the table there are roughly 93,000 clones, about 91% of which are singletons. The source material was peripheral blood, sampled before pregnancy. This rearrangement joins TRBV7-6 to TRBJ2-5; 8 bases fit TRBD1. The clonotype originates from a female donor with multiple sclerosis, enrolled in a pregnancy study. This CDR3 reads CASSRDRETQYF. Here the CDR3 DNA reads TGTGCCAGCAGCCGGGACAGGGAGACCCAGTACTTC.